This TCR beta chain derives from a study of blood T cell repertoires in COVID-19. The CDR3 runs 15 residues. V lost 2 bases, J lost 1 base, and 12 bases lay in between. Germline CDR1 is MNHNY and CDR2 is SVGAGI (reference sequence). Clones were sequenced by immunoSEQ multiplex PCR, and TCRdb holds only the in-frame ones, with some missing. Of some 350,000 clones listed, roughly 90% are singletons. The chain joins TRBV6-6 to TRBJ2-7; a weak D match, TRBD1 (5 bases). This clonotype originated in a young man with active or convalescent COVID-19. The sample comprised peripheral blood. The CDR3 nucleotides are TGTGCCAGCAGTTACCAGGGTGATTCGTCCTACGAGCAGTACTTC. Protein product: CASSYQGDSSYEQYF.